Presented here are 2 T cell receptor beta chains from one specimen sequenced in a study of CD8 T cells in ankylosing spondylitis. MiXCR, run by TCRdb on the 5' RACE reads, gives a single entry per CDR3 protein. The sample includes 200,000 to 300,000 distinct CDR3 sequences, 8% to 10% of them seen just once. Sequencing was done on a sample of blood, either unsorted or a sorted T cell fraction (not recorded which). Every receptor here comes from a female donor with ankylosing spondylitis or in good health (not recorded which).

This clonotype was seen ten or more times. The gene calls are TRBV5-1 and TRBJ2-7; weak D call: TRBD1 (6 bases). CDR3 length: 14 amino acids. V was shortened by 1 base and J by 2 bases, with 10 bases between the two germline ends. Germline CDR1 SGHRS, CDR2 YFSETQ. CDR3 loop: CASSLSGGAYEQYF. Written as DNA, the CDR3 is TGCGCCAGCAGCTTGAGTGGGGGCGCCTACGAGCAGTACTTC.

This clonotype was counted many times. The chain combines TRBV20-1 with TRBJ1-1, with no clear D. V lost 2 bases and J lost 1, with 8 bases in between. Germline CDR1 reads DFQATT; CDR2 reads SNEGSKA (reference sequence). The CDR3 has 13 residues. CDR3 bases: TGCAGTGCTAGATCCTCGGGGAACACTGAAGCTTTCTTT. It specifies CSARSSGNTEAFF.